This is a list of T cell receptor beta chains from one sample in a study of T-cell reconstitution after alpha-beta-depleted transplantation in children. One entry per CDR3 protein, called by TCRdb with MiXCR from the PCR reads. The sample has 200,000 or so distinct CDR3 sequences; 6.6% are singletons. The sample consisted of PBMCs, taken before TCRalphabeta/CD19-depleted stem cell transplant. The receptors here all came from a boy younger than 10 with acute lymphoblastic leukemia, due to receive a stem cell transplant. Both conserved end residues are part of each CDR3. The D gene is left open where the match is weak. Expanded clones are given a class, and other clones once, few, many or no size at all.

V gene	clone size	J gene	CDR3 length	D gene	CDR3 protein	CDR3 DNA
TRBV5-5	few	TRBJ1-3	16	-	CASSLSPTGRGNTIYF	TGTGCCAGCAGCTTGAGCCCGACGGGTAGGGGAAACACCATATATTTT
TRBV20-1	many	TRBJ2-3	17	TRBD1	CSARDPGADRATDTQYF	TGCAGTGCTAGAGATCCTGGCGCAGACAGGGCAACAGATACGCAGTATTTT
TRBV4-3	many	TRBJ2-7	16	-	CASSQDRAGRAYEQYF	TGCGCCAGCAGCCAAGATCGTGCGGGACGGGCCTACGAGCAGTACTTC
TRBV7-8	few	TRBJ2-7	16	TRBD1	CASSLGGQGPNYEQYF	TGTGCCAGCAGCTTAGGGGGACAGGGGCCGAACTACGAGCAGTACTTC
TRBV20-1	many	TRBJ2-1	16	TRBD2	CSARNLRGRGANEQFF	TGCAGTGCTAGAAATCTTCGGGGGCGGGGGGCCAATGAGCAGTTCTTC
TRBV7-3	few	TRBJ2-2	16	-	CASSSQGPTNTGELFF	TGTGCCAGCAGCTCCCAGGGCCCGACGAACACCGGGGAGCTGTTTTTT
TRBV6-1	-	TRBJ2-1	13	TRBD1	CASKGTGPPEQFF	TGTGCCAGCAAAGGGACAGGGCCTCCGGAGCAGTTCTTC
TRBV7-3	many	TRBJ2-1	15	-	CASSTKMGGWDEQFF	TGTGCCAGCAGTACCAAAATGGGGGGCTGGGATGAGCAGTTCTTC
TRBV7-9	-	TRBJ1-1	14	-	CASSLIRENTEAFF	TGTGCCAGCAGCTTGATCCGGGAGAACACTGAAGCTTTCTTT
TRBV25-1	many	TRBJ2-5	14	-	CASSAGTGFETQYF	TGTGCCAGCAGTGCGGGTACGGGGTTCGAGACCCAGTACTTC
TRBV6-5	few	TRBJ2-2	18	-	CASSYSNPQGSGTGELFF	TGTGCCAGCAGTTACTCGAATCCTCAGGGCTCGGGCACCGGGGAGCTGTTTTTT
TRBV5-1	many	TRBJ2-1	13	-	CASSYGISNEQFF	TGCGCCAGCAGCTACGGTATCTCCAATGAGCAGTTCTTC
TRBV7-2	-	TRBJ2-1	14	TRBD2	CASTIAGARNEQFF	TGTGCCAGCACCATAGCGGGAGCGCGAAATGAGCAGTTCTTC
TRBV20-1	many	TRBJ2-7	14	-	CSAPRTESSYEQYF	TGCAGTGCTCCTCGGACCGAGAGCTCCTACGAGCAGTACTTC
TRBV10-3	-	TRBJ2-5	13	TRBD2	CATGGGGQETQYF	TGTGCCACCGGGGGGGGCGGACAAGAGACCCAGTACTTC
TRBV5-4	few	TRBJ2-3	15	TRBD1	CASSFRQGPTDTQYF	TGTGCCAGCAGCTTCCGACAGGGCCCCACAGATACGCAGTATTTT
TRBV28	many	TRBJ2-5	15	TRBD2	CASRITGLTQETQYF	TGTGCCAGCAGAATAACGGGACTAACCCAAGAGACCCAGTACTTC
TRBV21-1	many	TRBJ2-3	14	-	CASSKAGGTDTQYF	TGTGCCAGCAGCAAAGCGGGAGGCACAGATACGCAGTATTTT
TRBV5-1	many	TRBJ2-3	15	-	CASSLRGLYTDTQYF	TGCGCCAGCAGCTTAAGGGGCCTATACACAGATACGCAGTATTTT
TRBV20-1	many	TRBJ2-3	16	TRBD2	CSARVSTAGGRDTQYF	TGCAGTGCTAGAGTATCAACAGCGGGGGGGCGAGATACGCAGTATTTT
TRBV12-5	many	TRBJ2-1	17	-	CASGRGGATNRDIEQFF	TGTGCTAGTGGCCGGGGCGGGGCGACTAACCGTGATATTGAGCAGTTCTTC
TRBV20-1	many	TRBJ2-1	18	TRBD2	CSARDLTRTRGTVVEQFF	TGCAGTGCTAGAGATCTAACGAGGACTAGGGGTACGGTCGTGGAGCAGTTCTTC
TRBV2	-	TRBJ2-1	15	TRBD2	CASSAAGGHYNEQFF	TGTGCCAGCAGTGCGGCGGGGGGGCACTACAATGAGCAGTTCTTC
TRBV29-1	many	TRBJ2-7	14	TRBD2	CSVDLSSGTYEQYF	TGCAGCGTTGATTTGTCTAGCGGTACCTACGAGCAGTACTTC
TRBV10-1	-	TRBJ2-7	15	-	CAIRPVGAIPYEQYF	TGCGCCATTAGACCGGTCGGGGCGATTCCCTACGAGCAGTACTTC
TRBV20-1	many	TRBJ2-3	14	-	CSAPRRVGADTQYF	TGCAGTGCCCCACGGCGAGTCGGTGCGGATACGCAGTATTTT
TRBV14	few	TRBJ1-1	14	TRBD1	CASSIDRVHTEAFF	TGTGCCAGCAGCATAGACAGGGTTCACACTGAAGCTTTCTTT
TRBV7-2	few	TRBJ1-4	12	-	CASSYTNEKLFF	TGTGCCAGCAGCTACACCAATGAAAAACTGTTTTTT
TRBV27	few	TRBJ1-2	12	-	CASRLEGRGYTF	TGTGCCTCTCGCTTGGAAGGAAGGGGCTACACCTTC